Presented here are 8 T cell receptor beta chains from one specimen sequenced in a study of T-cell reconstitution after alpha-beta-depleted transplantation in children. Molecular barcoding with unique molecular identifiers was used for the TCRbeta library. One entry per CDR3 protein results from TCRdb running MiXCR on the PCR reads. The sample lists around 420,000 distinct CDR3 sequences, around 15% occurring once. Sample: PBMCs, mostly from graft donor cells, taken 360 days after TCRalphabeta/CD19-depleted stem cell transplant. The receptors derive from a boy younger than two who had a stem cell transplant for Wiskott-Aldrich syndrome, so the T cells may come from the graft donor.

This clonotype came up a few times. This chain joins TRBV5-1 and TRBJ2-7; 9 bases are a match to TRBD2. J lost 3 bases, V lost 5 bases, and 3 bases had no gene match. Germline lookup yields CDR1 SGHRS and CDR2 YFSETQ. This CDR3 is built from 13 residues. CDR3 sequence reads: CASSTLAGYEQYF. CDR3 DNA sequence: TGCGCCAGCAGTACACTAGCGGGCTACGAGCAGTACTTC.

In DNA form, the CDR3 reads TGTGCCTGGGACCACAGGGGAGGCGGGACCCAGTACTTC. Protein sequence: CAWDHRGGGTQYF. This chain joins TRBV7-9 and TRBJ2-5, with a tentative D call TRBD1 (7 bases). The germline CDR1 and CDR2 sequences are SEHNR and FQNEAQ (reference sequence). CDR3 length: 13 amino acids. The V gene lost 11 bases and the J gene lost 7 bases, with 20 bases spanning the gap.

This clonotype was counted only a few times. The chain uses TRBV11-3 and TRBJ2-1, with D unresolved. This CDR3 contains 15 residues. Trimming shortened V by 1 base and J by 4 bases, and 11 bases separated the two germline ends. CDR1 and CDR2 (germline): SGHNT, YENEEA. The chain's CDR3 is CASSLALGYYNEQFF. CDR3 bases: TGTGCCAGCAGCTTAGCCCTAGGGTATTACAATGAGCAGTTCTTC.

This clonotype was seen a single time. The chain is built from TRBV30 and TRBJ2-4; D is unresolved. V was pared by 0 bases and J by 0 bases, with 9 bases between. In germline, CDR1 is GTSNPN, CDR2 SVGIG (reference sequence). The CDR3 extends over 15 amino acids. The chain's CDR3 is CAWSVQSLAKNIQYF. Written as DNA, the CDR3 is TGTGCCTGGAGTGTACAGTCTTTAGCCAAAAACATTCAGTACTTC.

V is TRBV7-9 and J is TRBJ2-1; D uncertain. Germline CDR1 SEHNR, CDR2 FQNEAQ (reference sequence). The V gene lost 2 bases and the J gene lost 5 bases, with 13 bases spanning the gap. The CDR3 is made up of 15 amino acids. CDR3 DNA sequence: TGTGCCAGCAGCTTACCTGGAACGGATCACAATGAGCAGTTCTTC. Protein: CASSLPGTDHNEQFF.

This clonotype was seen more than once but under ten times. CDR3 nucleotides: TGTGCCAGCAGTTACTTTCCCCCAGAGACCCAGTACTTC. Its translation: CASSYFPPETQYF. The V call is TRBV6-5, the J call TRBJ2-5; D is unclear. Trimming left V 1 base short and J 4 bases short, with 7 bases between. CDR1 and CDR2 (germline): MNHEY, SVGAGI. This CDR3 comprises 13 residues.

The chain carries TRBV10-3 and TRBJ2-5; the D is unclear. CDR1 and CDR2 from the germline V gene are ENHRY and SYGVKD. This CDR3 spans 13 amino acids. The ends were cut back, 4 bases at V and 4 bases at J, with 10 bases in the middle. CDR3 residues: CAISVRSRETQYF. In DNA form, the CDR3 reads TGTGCCATCAGTGTGAGGAGTAGAGAGACCCAGTACTTC.

The chain employs TRBV10-3 and TRBJ2-1, with 7 bases matching TRBD2. The junction had 6 bases not matched to a gene; V was cut back by 0 bases and J by 7 bases. The CDR3 has 15 amino acids. CDR1 and CDR2 (germline): ENHRY, SYGVKD. The DNA for the CDR3 is TGTGCCATCAGTGAGTCGACGGGAGGTGGTAATGAGCAGTTCTTC. This encodes CAISESTGGGNEQFF.